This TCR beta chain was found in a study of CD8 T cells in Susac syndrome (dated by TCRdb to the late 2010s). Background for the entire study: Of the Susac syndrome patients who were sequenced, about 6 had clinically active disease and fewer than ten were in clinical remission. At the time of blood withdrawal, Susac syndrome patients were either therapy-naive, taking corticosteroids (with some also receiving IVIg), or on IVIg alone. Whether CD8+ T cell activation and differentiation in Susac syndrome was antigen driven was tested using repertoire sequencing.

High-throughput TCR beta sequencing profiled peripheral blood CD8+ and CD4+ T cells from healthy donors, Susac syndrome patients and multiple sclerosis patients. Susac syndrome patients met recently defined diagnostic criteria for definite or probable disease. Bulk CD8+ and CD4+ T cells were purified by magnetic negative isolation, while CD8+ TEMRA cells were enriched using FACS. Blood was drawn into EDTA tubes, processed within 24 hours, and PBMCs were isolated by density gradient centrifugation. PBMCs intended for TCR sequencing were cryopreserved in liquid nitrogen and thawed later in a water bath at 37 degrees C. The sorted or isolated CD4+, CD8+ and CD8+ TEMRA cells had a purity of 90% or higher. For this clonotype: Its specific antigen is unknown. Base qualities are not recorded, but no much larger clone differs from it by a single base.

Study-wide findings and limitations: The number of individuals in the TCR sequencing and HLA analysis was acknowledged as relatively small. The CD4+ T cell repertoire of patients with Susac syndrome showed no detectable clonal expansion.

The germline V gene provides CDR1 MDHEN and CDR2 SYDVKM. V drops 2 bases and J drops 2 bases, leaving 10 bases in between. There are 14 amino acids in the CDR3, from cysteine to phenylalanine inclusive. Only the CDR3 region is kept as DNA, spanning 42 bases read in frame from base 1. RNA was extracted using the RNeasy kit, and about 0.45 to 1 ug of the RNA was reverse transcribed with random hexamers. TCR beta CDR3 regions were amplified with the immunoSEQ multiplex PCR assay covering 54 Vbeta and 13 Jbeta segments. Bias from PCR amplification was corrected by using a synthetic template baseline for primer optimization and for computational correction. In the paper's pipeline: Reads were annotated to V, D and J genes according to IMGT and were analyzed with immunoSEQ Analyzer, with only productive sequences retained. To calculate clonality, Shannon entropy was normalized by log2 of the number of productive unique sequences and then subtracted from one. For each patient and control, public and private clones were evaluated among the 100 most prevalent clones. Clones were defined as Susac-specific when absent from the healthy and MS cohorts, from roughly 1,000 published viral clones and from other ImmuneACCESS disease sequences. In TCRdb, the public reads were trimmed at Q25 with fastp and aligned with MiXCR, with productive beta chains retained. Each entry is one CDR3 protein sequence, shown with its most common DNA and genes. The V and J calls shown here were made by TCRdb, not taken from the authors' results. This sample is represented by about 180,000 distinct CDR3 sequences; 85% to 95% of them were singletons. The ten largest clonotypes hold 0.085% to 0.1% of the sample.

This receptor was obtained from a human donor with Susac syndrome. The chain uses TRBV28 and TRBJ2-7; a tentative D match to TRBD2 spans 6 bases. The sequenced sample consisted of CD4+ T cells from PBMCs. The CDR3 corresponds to CASSLGGNPYEQYF. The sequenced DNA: TGTGCCAGCAGTTTAGGCGGGAACCCCTACGAGCAGTACTTC.